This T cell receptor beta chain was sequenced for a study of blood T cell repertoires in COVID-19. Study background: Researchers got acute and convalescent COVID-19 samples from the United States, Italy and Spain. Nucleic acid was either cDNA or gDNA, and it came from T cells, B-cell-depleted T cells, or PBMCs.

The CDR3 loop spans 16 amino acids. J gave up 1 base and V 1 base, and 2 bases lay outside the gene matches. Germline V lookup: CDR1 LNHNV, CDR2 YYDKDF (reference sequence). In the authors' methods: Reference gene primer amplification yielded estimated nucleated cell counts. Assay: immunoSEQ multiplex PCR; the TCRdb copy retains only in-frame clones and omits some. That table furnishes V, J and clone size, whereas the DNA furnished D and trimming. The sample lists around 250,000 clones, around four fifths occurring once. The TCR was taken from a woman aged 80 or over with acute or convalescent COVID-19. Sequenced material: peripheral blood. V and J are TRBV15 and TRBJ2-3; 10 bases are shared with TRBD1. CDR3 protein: CATSRGGTGGTDTQYF. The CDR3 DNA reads TGTGCCACCAGCAGAGGGGGGACAGGGGGCACAGATACGCAGTATTTT.